The next 2 T cell receptor beta chains were all read from a single sample in a study of sequential checkpoint blockade in melanoma (dated by TCRdb to the late 2010s). The sample's treatment or condition label, decoded: randomized to nivolumab then ipilimumab (arm A) or the reverse (arm B). The receptor library was made with the immunoSEQ multiplex PCR assay. Not all clones reach the TCRdb copy of this immuneACCESS table, which keeps in-frame sequences only. Checked studies attribute under half of the gap to unresolved V genes and leave the rest unexplained. This sample lists roughly 23,000 clones; roughly 70% were detected once. Approximately 18% of the sample is held by the ten biggest clonotypes. The source material was CD8+ T cells sorted from blood (inferred from file names), sampled from a patient given nivolumab and ipilimumab in sequence. All receptors derive from a human donor with melanoma.

With regard to this clone: Additional DNA sequences in this sample encode the identical CDR3. The chain recombines TRBV27 with TRBJ1-1; perhaps TRBD1 as D (5 bases). Deletions cut 4 bases from V and 6 bases from J, with 15 bases between. Germline V gene sequence: CDR1 MNHEY, CDR2 SMNVEV (reference sequence). The CDR3 sequence is 14 residues long. This CDR3 reads CASSSTPGRSEAFF. The CDR3 nucleotides read TGTGCCAGCAGTTCCACCCCAGGGCGATCTGAAGCTTTCTTT.

This clone was recorded only once. V gene TRBV5-4 combines with J gene TRBJ1-1; 10 bases line up with TRBD1. The CDR3 is 15 amino acids. V was pared by 7 bases and J by 6 bases, with 12 bases of the junction left unmatched. CDR1 SGHNT and CDR2 YYREEE come from the germline V gene (reference sequence). The CDR3 nucleotides read TGTGCCAGCGGGACAGGGGCCGCTTTTCAGGCTGAAGCTTTCTTT. Translating gives CASGTGAAFQAEAFF.